This TCR beta chain was recorded in a study of shared clonotypes between healthy human individuals. Study observations and caveats: Generally, naive subsets came out with larger estimated richness than memory subsets. Non-shared clonotypes displayed generation probabilities falling below those of clonotypes present in all four donors. Donor clonotype sharing was expected to depend on sequencing depth.

Remarks on this clone: Its antigen is not identified.

Germline CDR1 is MNHEY and CDR2 is SMNVEV (reference sequence). This CDR3 has 16 amino acids. With 4 bases clipped from V and 3 bases from J, the junction kept 7 bases outside the gene matches. Data came from immunoSEQ multiplex PCR; TCRdb stores just in-frame clones and leaves some out. In the table there are approximately 92,000 clones, approximately 75% of which are singletons. The source is a man younger than 45 in good health. Sequencing used memory CD8+ T cells sorted from blood. Subset: CD45RO+ cells pooled with CCR7-negative TemRA cells. The chain couples TRBV27 to TRBJ2-3; 10 bases are shared with TRBD2. The DNA of the CDR3 is TGTGCCAGCAGTTCGCTAGCGGGAGTCGGAACAGATACGCAGTATTTT. Translation gives CASSSLAGVGTDTQYF.